The 26 T cell receptor beta chains presented below share a single source sample, sequenced in a study of T-cell reconstitution after alpha-beta-depleted transplantation in children. Unique molecular identifiers were incorporated into the prepared TCRbeta library. Via MiXCR, TCRdb re-called the PCR reads, giving one row per CDR3 protein. The sample holds 440,000 or so distinct CDR3 sequences, roughly 44% seen once. Sequenced material: PBMCs, taken before TCRalphabeta/CD19-depleted stem cell transplant. The receptors derive from a girl aged 2-10 years with aplastic anemia, due to receive a stem cell transplant.

The chain recombines TRBV5-1 with TRBJ2-3; a weak D match, TRBD1 (6 bases). Germline V gene data show CDR1 as SGHRS and CDR2 as YFSETQ. The V end was cut by 3 bases, the J end by 2 bases, with 16 bases between. CDR3 length: 16 residues. This chain's CDR3 is CASSWTPGQLTDTQYF. The CDR3 DNA reads as TGCGCCAGCAGCTGGACTCCGGGACAACTCACAGATACGCAGTATTTT.

V usage is TRBV11-1 and J usage is TRBJ2-7; 10 bases map to TRBD2. Germline-derived CDR1 and CDR2 are SGHAT and FQDESV (reference sequence). V trimming: 1 base; J trimming: 5 bases; junction bases outside the gene matches: 14. The CDR3 is made up of 18 amino acids. This chain's CDR3 is CASSLGIAGGPAGDEQYF. For the CDR3, the DNA is TGTGCCAGCAGCTTAGGCATAGCGGGAGGACCCGCTGGGGACGAGCAGTACTTC.

The V and J genes are TRBV9 and TRBJ2-5, with D perhaps matching TRBD1 (6 bases). The CDR3 has 15 amino acids. In germline, CDR1 is SGDLS, CDR2 YYNGEE. V lost 1 base and J lost 5, with 15 bases in between. The CDR3 is CASSVNTGFTETQYF. The CDR3 DNA reads TGTGCCAGCAGCGTAAACACAGGGTTCACGGAGACCCAGTACTTC.

This clonotype was recorded a few times. This chain joins TRBV7-2 and TRBJ2-5; D unclear. There are 13 residues in the CDR3. The V end lost 1 base, the J end lost 5 bases, and 8 bases lay between the germline ends. Germline CDR1 SGHTA, CDR2 FQGNSA. For the CDR3, the DNA is TGTGCCAGCAGCTTAGTGTCCCGGGAGACCCAGTACTTC. Translation gives CASSLVSRETQYF.

This clonotype has only one observation. The chain couples TRBV28 to TRBJ2-7; D possibly corresponds to TRBD2 (5 bases). Germline V gene lookup returns CDR1 MDHEN and CDR2 SYDVKM. The V gene lost 5 bases and the J gene lost 3 bases, with 20 bases spanning the gap. There are 16 residues in the CDR3. The CDR3 DNA reads TGTGCCAGCAGTCGTACCCCGGGTGGAGGAAGCTACGAGCAGTACTTC. Translated, it gives CASSRTPGGGSYEQYF.

This clonotype was detected only a few times. J is TRBJ2-7 and V is TRBV29-1, with D unresolved. This CDR3 comprises 12 residues. Trimming stripped 6 bases from V and 3 bases from J, with 12 bases between. Germline V gene sequence: CDR1 SQVTM, CDR2 ANQGSEA. The CDR3, as DNA: TGCAGCGTATACAGTGGGGACTACGAGCAGTACTTC. Amino acids: CSVYSGDYEQYF.

This clonotype showed up just a few times. This may stem from a read error, because a much larger clone lies one nucleotide away. The chain uses TRBV27 and TRBJ1-2, with D possibly TRBD1 on 5 matching bases. CDR1 is MNHEY and CDR2 is SMNVEV in the germline V gene (reference sequence). The CDR3 extends over 13 amino acids. The CDR3 spells CASSPTVNYGDTF. In DNA form, the CDR3 reads TGTGCCAGCAGTCCGACAGTCAACTATGGCGACACCTTC.

This chain joins TRBV29-1 and TRBJ2-5, with D unclear. Trimming pared 7 bases from V and 0 bases from J, leaving 18 bases between. This CDR3 has 15 amino acids. Germline CDR1 reads SQVTM; CDR2 reads ANQGSEA. The CDR3 sequence: CSASPGPGYQETQYF. The CDR3 DNA is TGCAGCGCCTCCCCTGGGCCCGGGTACCAAGAGACCCAGTACTTC.

The rearrangement joins TRBV20-1 to TRBJ2-3; 8 bases agree with TRBD2. The CDR3 is 13 amino acids. Losses at the gene ends were 5 bases for V and 3 bases for J; bases not matched to a gene: 4. CDR1 is DFQATT and CDR2 is SNEGSKA in the germline V gene (reference sequence). The CDR3 DNA follows: TGCAGTGCTGGACTAGCTGTTACAGATACGCAGTATTTT. Encoded protein: CSAGLAVTDTQYF.

This clonotype was counted at least ten times. J is TRBJ1-5 and V is TRBV15, with TRBD1 matching over 9 bases. Germline-derived CDR1 and CDR2 are LNHNV and YYDKDF (reference sequence). Trimming at V came to 0 bases and at J to 7 bases, leaving 4 bases not matched to a gene. The CDR3 loop spans 15 amino acids. In nucleotides, the CDR3 is TGTGCCACCAGCAGAGACCGGGACAGGGTCCAGCCCCAGCATTTT. Translated, it gives CATSRDRDRVQPQHF.

The chain links TRBV2 to TRBJ1-1; D unresolved. Per germline, CDR1 SNHLY and CDR2 FYNNEI. Trimming removed 7 bases from V and 1 base from J, with 7 bases in between. This CDR3 contains 12 residues. Here the CDR3 DNA reads TGTGCCAGCATCGAGCAGAACACTGAAGCTTTCTTT. Protein product: CASIEQNTEAFF.

This chain joins TRBV28 and TRBJ1-2, with unresolved D. The CDR3 runs to 13 residues. Between the trimmed V and J ends, which lost 9 bases and 0 bases, there was a span of 11 bases. In germline, CDR1 is MDHEN, CDR2 SYDVKM. CDR3 nucleotides: TGTGCCAGTTTAGCACAGACTAACTATGGCTACACCTTC. It encodes CASLAQTNYGYTF.

The chain combines TRBV5-1 with TRBJ2-3, with 9 bases lining up with TRBD2. The CDR3 has 18 residues. The V gene's germline CDR1 is SGHRS and CDR2 YFSETQ. Trimming took 5 bases from V and 3 from J; bases not matched to a gene: 16. Written as DNA, the CDR3 is TGCGCCAGCAGACCACTCCCGGGACTAGCAGAGGTTACAGATACGCAGTATTTT. Translated: CASRPLPGLAEVTDTQYF.

This rearrangement joins TRBV7-2 to TRBJ2-1, with 14 bases matching TRBD2. The CDR3 totals 17 residues. Trimming took 4 bases from V and 2 from J; bases not matched to a gene: 4. Germline V gives CDR1 SGHTA, CDR2 FQGNSA. CDR3: CASSSTGLAGAYNEQFF. The CDR3 DNA is TGTGCCAGCAGCTCCACGGGACTAGCGGGGGCCTACAATGAGCAGTTCTTC.

In its sample, this clonotype was seen many times. The chain joins TRBV7-2 to TRBJ2-2, with 16 bases aligning to TRBD2. This CDR3 is 17 amino acids long. Germline V gene lookup returns CDR1 SGHTA and CDR2 FQGNSA. The J segment lost 7 bases and the V segment lost 4 bases, leaving 6 bases of the junction unmatched. This CDR3 reads CASSSGTSGRVVGELFF. DNA for the CDR3: TGTGCCAGCAGCTCCGGGACTAGCGGGAGGGTAGTCGGGGAGCTGTTTTTT.

The chain has TRBV20-1 and TRBJ2-3; D remains unclear. Germline V gives CDR1 DFQATT, CDR2 SNEGSKA (reference sequence). The length of the CDR3 is 11 residues. The V gene lost 2 bases and the J gene lost 4 bases, with 4 bases spanning the gap. In nucleotides, the CDR3 is TGCAGTGCTAGAACTCCAGATACGCAGTATTTT. Amino acids: CSARTPDTQYF.

The rearrangement uses TRBV7-2 and TRBJ1-1, with 8 bases that match TRBD1. This CDR3 contains 15 residues. With 4 bases clipped from V and 0 bases from J, the junction kept 4 bases outside the gene matches. Germline CDR1 SGHTA, CDR2 FQGNSA. CDR3 coding DNA: TGTGCCAGCAGCTCTGGACAGGGCGTGAACACTGAAGCTTTCTTT. Translating gives CASSSGQGVNTEAFF.

This clonotype turned up a few times. This chain joins TRBV6-1 and TRBJ1-1, with D possibly being TRBD1 (5 bases). The CDR3 length is 14 residues. V lost 8 bases to trimming and J lost 5 bases, with 18 bases between them. Germline V lookup: CDR1 MNHNS, CDR2 SASEGT. CDR3: CASLPLQGGTEAFF. The CDR3 DNA is TGTGCCAGCCTTCCTCTCCAGGGAGGGACTGAAGCTTTCTTT.

The rearrangement links TRBV12-3 or TRBV12-4 to TRBJ2-7; 9 bases line up with TRBD1. The CDR3 is made up of 14 amino acids. V trimming: 1 base; J trimming: 6 bases; junction bases outside the gene matches: 4. CDR3 in amino acids: CASSLDRGPAEQYF. CDR3 sequence (DNA): TGTGCCAGCAGTTTAGACAGGGGGCCCGCCGAGCAGTACTTC.

The CDR3 region has the DNA TGTGCCAGCAGCCCCGGGACAGGGGGAGAAGCTTTCTTT. Amino acid sequence: CASSPGTGGEAFF. The chain employs TRBV7-2 and TRBJ1-1; 11 positions match TRBD1. Germline lookup yields CDR1 SGHTA and CDR2 FQGNSA. CDR3 length: 13 amino acids. After removal of 5 bases from V and 8 bases from J, the junction contained 4 bases not matched to a gene.

The chain employs TRBV27 and TRBJ2-7; the D gene is possibly TRBD2 (6 bases). This CDR3 has 15 amino acids. CDR1 is MNHEY, CDR2 SMNVEV, per germline (reference sequence). V was shortened by 9 bases and J by 0 bases, with 18 bases between the two germline ends. The CDR3 nucleotides read TGTGCCAGTAGGCGGGATTGGAGTGGCTCCTACGAGCAGTACTTC. It codes for CASRRDWSGSYEQYF.

The rearrangement uses TRBV6-2 or TRBV6-3 and TRBJ1-2; 7 bases align to TRBD1. The V gene end was trimmed by 4 bases and the J gene end by 5 bases; junction bases not matched to a gene: 7. Germline lookup yields CDR1 MNHEY and CDR2 SVGEGT. CDR3 length: 14 residues. CDR3: CASSSGTESYGYTF. CDR3 sequence (DNA): TGTGCCAGCAGTTCCGGGACAGAATCGTATGGCTACACCTTC.

The rearrangement uses TRBV7-9 and TRBJ2-3; D not certain. The CDR3 runs to 14 residues. V lost 3 bases, J lost 6 bases, and 13 bases lay in between. From germline, CDR1 is SEHNR and CDR2 FQNEAQ (reference sequence). CDR3 bases: TGTGCCAGCAGCTTGATGCAGACTGACGATACGCAGTATTTT. This encodes CASSLMQTDDTQYF.

J is TRBJ1-4 and V is TRBV15; D may be TRBD1 (5 bases). The ends were cut back, 1 base at V and 8 bases at J, with 11 bases in the middle. CDR3 length: 14 residues. Germline CDR1 and CDR2: LNHNV and YYDKDF (reference sequence). The CDR3 bases are TGTGCCACCAGCAGAGCGGGGGGATACGAAAAACTGTTTTTT. Protein: CATSRAGGYEKLFF.

The chain links TRBV4-1 to TRBJ2-5; 8 nucleotides match TRBD2. The CDR3 has 16 amino acids. V shed 3 bases and J 5 bases; nucleotides not matched to a gene: 11. CDR1 MGHRA and CDR2 YSYEKL come from the germline V gene. The CDR3 bases are TGCGCCAGCAGCCAGGAACTAGCGGCAAGATTGGAGACCCAGTACTTC. It is translated as CASSQELAARLETQYF.

The rearrangement joins TRBV6-1 to TRBJ2-6; weak D call: TRBD2 (5 bases). Germline CDR1 MNHNS, CDR2 SASEGT. The CDR3 sequence is 16 residues long. The V and J ends lost 6 bases and 0 bases respectively, with 12 bases between them. In nucleotides, the CDR3 is TGTGCCAGCAGCCCCGCGGGTACCTCTGGGGCCAACGTCCTGACTTTC. It encodes CASSPAGTSGANVLTF.